Listed below are T cell receptor beta chains from one sample, sequenced in a study of cytomegalovirus exposure and HLA in healthy donors. Produced via immunoSEQ multiplex PCR; TCRdb's table is partial and in-frame only. The repertoire includes 120,000 or so clones, more than 75% of them detected once, and around 2% sits in the top ten. Sequenced sample: PBMCs. The origin of the receptors is a man aged 35-49 years in good health and CMV-seronegative. Each CDR3 is given with its conserved first and last residue. Each record gives: D gene, clone size, CDR3 length, J gene, V gene, CDR3 protein, CDR3 DNA. D genes are given only for firm matches. Expanded clones get a size class; other rows say once, few or many, or leave the size out.

d_gene: TRBD1
abundance: few
len: 14
j_gene: TRBJ1-5
v_gene: TRBV9
CDR3aa: CASSGGQGNQPQHF
CDR3nt: TGTGCCAGCAGCGGGGGACAGGGCAATCAGCCCCAGCATTTT

d_gene: TRBD1
abundance: once
len: 15
j_gene: TRBJ2-5
v_gene: TRBV29-1
CDR3aa: CSSTRPGTVQETQYF
CDR3nt: TGCAGCTCCACTCGCCCCGGGACAGTCCAAGAGACCCAGTACTTC

d_gene: TRBD1
abundance: NA
len: 12
j_gene: TRBJ1-2
v_gene: TRBV7-3
CDR3aa: CASAPGEGAFTF
CDR3nt: TGTGCCTCGGCCCCCGGTGAGGGGGCGTTCACCTTC

d_gene: NA
abundance: NA
len: 15
j_gene: TRBJ1-5
v_gene: TRBV27
CDR3aa: CASSLGSDFGQPQHF
CDR3nt: TGTGCCAGCAGTTTGGGCTCGGACTTCGGGCAGCCCCAGCATTTT

d_gene: NA
abundance: NA
len: 14
j_gene: TRBJ1-2
v_gene: TRBV18
CDR3aa: CASSPQATNYGYTF
CDR3nt: TGTGCCAGCTCACCGCAGGCCACTAACTATGGCTACACCTTC

d_gene: TRBD1
abundance: NA
len: 15
j_gene: TRBJ1-5
v_gene: TRBV19
CDR3aa: CASSPQGQGPKAQHF
CDR3nt: TGTGCCAGTAGTCCCCAGGGACAGGGCCCCAAAGCCCAGCATTTT

d_gene: TRBD2
abundance: NA
len: 15
j_gene: TRBJ2-7
v_gene: TRBV6-1
CDR3aa: CASSARGTSIYEQYF
CDR3nt: TGTGCCAGCAGTGCGAGAGGGACTAGCATCTACGAGCAGTACTTC

d_gene: NA
abundance: NA
len: 14
j_gene: TRBJ1-5
v_gene: TRBV19
CDR3aa: CASQGFGSNQPQHF
CDR3nt: TGTGCCAGTCAGGGATTCGGTAGCAATCAGCCCCAGCATTTT

d_gene: NA
abundance: NA
len: 12
j_gene: TRBJ2-1
v_gene: TRBV2
CDR3aa: CASKIDYNEQFF
CDR3nt: TGTGCCAGCAAGATAGATTACAATGAGCAGTTCTTC

d_gene: TRBD2
abundance: NA
len: 16
j_gene: TRBJ2-3
v_gene: TRBV9
CDR3aa: CASSVGSSGGTDTQYF
CDR3nt: TGTGCCAGCAGCGTAGGCAGTAGCGGGGGCACAGATACGCAGTATTTT

d_gene: NA
abundance: NA
len: 13
j_gene: TRBJ1-1
v_gene: TRBV6-1
CDR3aa: CASLGQLNTEAFF
CDR3nt: TGTGCCAGCCTAGGACAGCTGAACACTGAAGCTTTCTTT

d_gene: NA
abundance: NA
len: 15
j_gene: TRBJ2-1
v_gene: TRBV5-1
CDR3aa: CASSPDSSSYNEQFF
CDR3nt: TGCGCCAGCAGTCCCGACTCAAGCTCCTACAATGAGCAGTTCTTC

d_gene: NA
abundance: NA
len: 17
j_gene: TRBJ2-6
v_gene: TRBV28
CDR3aa: CASSGNGQFSGANVLTF
CDR3nt: TGTGCCAGCAGTGGAAATGGACAGTTCTCTGGGGCCAACGTCCTGACTTTC

d_gene: TRBD1
abundance: NA
len: 15
j_gene: TRBJ1-6
v_gene: TRBV10-3
CDR3aa: CAIKEGAGEGSPLHF
CDR3nt: TGTGCCATCAAGGAGGGGGCCGGAGAGGGTTCACCCCTCCACTTT

d_gene: TRBD1
abundance: NA
len: 16
j_gene: TRBJ1-4
v_gene: TRBV5-1
CDR3aa: CASSLEGTGDREKLFF
CDR3nt: TGCGCCAGCAGCCTCGAGGGGACAGGGGACCGTGAAAAACTGTTTTTT

d_gene: TRBD1
abundance: NA
len: 16
j_gene: TRBJ2-2
v_gene: TRBV4-1
CDR3aa: CASSPGQGKGSGELFF
CDR3nt: TGCGCCAGCAGCCCGGGACAGGGTAAAGGGTCCGGGGAGCTGTTTTTT

d_gene: TRBD1
abundance: NA
len: 17
j_gene: TRBJ1-1
v_gene: TRBV25-1
CDR3aa: CASSDGGQGPLQAEAFF
CDR3nt: TGTGCCAGCAGTGACGGGGGACAGGGGCCCCTTCAGGCTGAAGCTTTCTTT

d_gene: NA
abundance: once
len: 13
j_gene: TRBJ1-6
v_gene: TRBV6-1
CDR3aa: CASKTRINSPLHF
CDR3nt: TGTGCCAGCAAAACACGAATTAATTCACCCCTCCACTTT

d_gene: NA
abundance: NA
len: 16
j_gene: TRBJ1-3
v_gene: TRBV5-8
CDR3aa: CASSLARRQTGNTIYF
CDR3nt: TGTGCCAGCAGCTTGGCGAGAAGACAAACTGGAAACACCATATATTTT

d_gene: NA
abundance: NA
len: 16
j_gene: TRBJ1-1
v_gene: TRBV7-2
CDR3aa: CASSLLGASRATEAFF
CDR3nt: TGTGCCAGCAGCTTACTGGGGGCTTCGAGAGCGACTGAAGCTTTCTTT

d_gene: NA
abundance: NA
len: 14
j_gene: TRBJ2-7
v_gene: TRBV11-2
CDR3aa: CASSLGRGTYEQYF
CDR3nt: TGTGCCAGCAGCTTAGGTCGCGGTACCTACGAGCAGTACTTC

d_gene: NA
abundance: NA
len: 16
j_gene: TRBJ1-4
v_gene: TRBV7-9
CDR3aa: CASSLGGAGLNEKLFF
CDR3nt: TGTGCCAGCAGCTTAGGGGGCGCAGGGCTTAATGAAAAACTGTTTTTT

d_gene: NA
abundance: NA
len: 16
j_gene: TRBJ2-7
v_gene: TRBV5-1
CDR3aa: CASSFFAQRNSYEQYF
CDR3nt: TGCGCCAGCAGCTTTTTCGCTCAGAGGAACTCCTACGAGCAGTACTTC

d_gene: TRBD1
abundance: NA
len: 15
j_gene: TRBJ1-1
v_gene: TRBV28
CDR3aa: CASRAGQGAFTEAFF
CDR3nt: TGTGCCAGCAGAGCCGGACAGGGGGCATTCACTGAAGCTTTCTTT

d_gene: NA
abundance: NA
len: 13
j_gene: TRBJ2-1
v_gene: TRBV6-5
CDR3aa: CASRSPGWGEQFF
CDR3nt: TGTGCCAGCAGATCACCAGGGTGGGGTGAGCAGTTCTTC

d_gene: TRBD1
abundance: NA
len: 15
j_gene: TRBJ1-2
v_gene: TRBV15
CDR3aa: CATSRDRKDRGGYTF
CDR3nt: TGTGCCACCAGCAGAGATCGTAAGGACAGGGGCGGCTACACCTTC

d_gene: TRBD1
abundance: NA
len: 15
j_gene: TRBJ1-2
v_gene: TRBV6-5
CDR3aa: CASSYHTGGKLVYTF
CDR3nt: TGTGCCAGCAGTTACCATACAGGGGGCAAACTGGTGTATACCTTC

d_gene: TRBD1
abundance: NA
len: 17
j_gene: TRBJ2-7
v_gene: TRBV28
CDR3aa: CASSRGQGSTRGYEQYF
CDR3nt: TGTGCCAGCAGTCGCGGACAGGGTAGTACCCGAGGCTACGAGCAGTACTTC

d_gene: TRBD1
abundance: NA
len: 13
j_gene: TRBJ2-2
v_gene: TRBV29-1
CDR3aa: CSGASGGHGELFF
CDR3nt: TGCAGCGGTGCCTCAGGGGGCCACGGGGAGCTGTTTTTT

d_gene: NA
abundance: NA
len: 14
j_gene: TRBJ1-5
v_gene: TRBV6-5
CDR3aa: CASRQDSSNQPQHF
CDR3nt: TGTGCCAGCAGACAAGACAGTAGCAATCAGCCCCAGCATTTT

d_gene: NA
abundance: NA
len: 16
j_gene: TRBJ2-3
v_gene: TRBV4-2
CDR3aa: CASSQVETINTDTQYF
CDR3nt: TGTGCCAGCAGCCAAGTGGAGACTATAAACACAGATACGCAGTATTTT

d_gene: TRBD1
abundance: NA
len: 15
j_gene: TRBJ1-4
v_gene: TRBV5-1
CDR3aa: CASSFGQVGDEKLFF
CDR3nt: TGCGCCAGCAGCTTCGGACAGGTTGGAGATGAAAAACTGTTTTTT

d_gene: TRBD1
abundance: NA
len: 14
j_gene: TRBJ2-2
v_gene: TRBV19
CDR3aa: CASSPGTGIGELFF
CDR3nt: TGTGCCAGTAGTCCGGGGACAGGGATCGGGGAGCTGTTTTTT

d_gene: NA
abundance: NA
len: 15
j_gene: TRBJ1-5
v_gene: TRBV6-6
CDR3aa: CASTPRAQGTQPQHF
CDR3nt: TGTGCCAGCACCCCACGGGCACAGGGAACTCAGCCCCAGCATTTT

d_gene: TRBD1
abundance: NA
len: 14
j_gene: TRBJ2-7
v_gene: TRBV15
CDR3aa: CATSRNRGPYEQYF
CDR3nt: TGTGCCACCAGCAGAAACAGGGGACCCTACGAGCAGTACTTC

d_gene: TRBD1
abundance: NA
len: 13
j_gene: TRBJ2-7
v_gene: TRBV5-1
CDR3aa: CASSLTGVDEQYF
CDR3nt: TGCGCCAGCAGCTTAACAGGGGTCGACGAGCAGTACTTC

d_gene: NA
abundance: NA
len: 18
j_gene: TRBJ1-6
v_gene: TRBV4-2
CDR3aa: CASSQDRSGDSYNSPLHF
CDR3nt: TGTGCCAGCAGCCAAGATCGGTCAGGGGACTCCTATAATTCACCCCTCCACTTT

d_gene: NA
abundance: NA
len: 14
j_gene: TRBJ2-5
v_gene: TRBV5-1
CDR3aa: CASSLLTGGKTQYF
CDR3nt: TGCGCCAGCAGCTTGTTGACTGGGGGGAAGACCCAGTACTTC

d_gene: NA
abundance: NA
len: 16
j_gene: TRBJ1-4
v_gene: TRBV5-5
CDR3aa: CASSLSGTQANEKLFF
CDR3nt: TGTGCCAGCAGCTTGTCAGGGACTCAGGCTAATGAAAAACTGTTTTTT